The present entry profiles one T cell receptor (beta chain) with its context. The sample originates from a study of cytomegalovirus exposure and HLA in healthy donors. V shed 0 bases and J 3 bases; nucleotides not matched to a gene: 3. Germline V CDR1 and CDR2: SGHTA, FQGNSA. This CDR3 spans 15 amino acids. Primers: 60 Vbeta forward and 13 Jbeta reverse. Only in-frame clones appear in the TCRdb table, and some are missing; sequencing was by immunoSEQ multiplex PCR. The sample holds more than 95,000 clones, around three quarters seen once. The sequencing sample was made of PBMCs. The chain has TRBV7-2 and TRBJ2-7, with 9 bases lining up with TRBD2. The TCR originated in a young woman in good health and CMV-seropositive. The CDR3 loop is CASSLAAGGFYEQYF. CDR3 sequence (DNA): TGTGCCAGCAGCTTAGCGGCGGGGGGGTTCTACGAGCAGTACTTC.